These T cell receptor beta chains were read from a single sample in a study of T cells in Graves' hyperthyroidism and ophthalmopathy. TCRdb recomputed calls from the multiplex PCR reads with MiXCR, one row per CDR3 protein. Here the sample spans more than 550,000 distinct CDR3 sequences, 45% being singletons. The sequenced material came from peripheral blood or thyroid tissue (not recorded which). The receptor set was obtained from an adult man with Graves' disease, either hyperthyroidism or ophthalmopathy (not recorded which). Each CDR3 is given with its conserved first and last residue. The D gene is left open where the match is weak. Only part of the rows carry a size: once, few, many, or a class if the clone is expanded.

NA	TRBJ1-2	NA	TRBV10-3	TGTGCCATCAGTGAGTCGAGCCACGTCTATGGCTACACCTTC	CAISESSHVYGYTF
NA	TRBJ1-5	NA	TRBV2	TGTGCCAGCAGTGAACTAACCGGGGGAGGAGGCAATCAGCCCCAGCATTTT	CASSELTGGGGNQPQHF
NA	TRBJ1-1	NA	TRBV5-4	TGTACCAGCAGCTTGGTGGCAGGTAACACTGAAGCTTTCTTT	CTSSLVAGNTEAFF
NA	TRBJ1-6	TRBD1	TRBV13	TGTGCCAGCAGCCCAGGGGGCTCTGGTAATTCACCCCTCCACTTT	CASSPGGSGNSPLHF
few	TRBJ2-5	NA	TRBV7-9	TGTGCCAGCAGCCACCGCCGTGCAGGCCAGGGGGAGACCCAGTACTTC	CASSHRRAGQGETQYF
NA	TRBJ1-4	NA	TRBV20-1	TGCAGTGCTACCATGGACAGCGGGACTAATGAAAAACTGTTTTTT	CSATMDSGTNEKLFF
NA	TRBJ2-7	NA	TRBV20-1	TGCAGTGCTAGACCACTCATGACACCGGCCTACGAGCAGTACTTC	CSARPLMTPAYEQYF
many	TRBJ2-5	NA	TRBV6-5	TGTGCCAGCAGTGCCCAAGAGACCCAGTACTTC	CASSAQETQYF
NA	TRBJ1-1	NA	TRBV29-1	TGCAGCGTAGGAGGACAGCAAAATGAAGCTTTCTTT	CSVGGQQNEAFF
NA	TRBJ2-2	NA	TRBV10-3	TGTGCCATCATGGAGGGGTCTGGGACGGCCCGGGAGCTGTTATTT	CAIMEGSGTARELLF
NA	TRBJ1-5	TRBD1	TRBV15	TGTGCCACCAGCGGGGACAGGGGAGATCAGCCCCAGCATTTT	CATSGDRGDQPQHF
NA	TRBJ2-5	TRBD1	TRBV29-1	TGCAGCCACTCGGACAGGGGGCGGACCCAGTACTTC	CSHSDRGRTQYF
many	TRBJ1-2	NA	TRBV20-1	TGCAGTGCTAGGTATTATTGGGACTATGGCTACACCTTC	CSARYYWDYGYTF
many	TRBJ2-5	NA	TRBV24-1	TGTGCCACCAGTGGATTCTCGGGGACCCAAGAGACCCAGTACTTC	CATSGFSGTQETQYF
many	TRBJ1-6	TRBD1	TRBV29-1	TGCAGCGTTGAGACCGCGGGACAGGGGAATAATTCACCCCTCCACTTT	CSVETAGQGNNSPLHF
many	TRBJ2-7	NA	TRBV29-1	TGCAGCGTCCCCGGCTACAGCTCCTACGAGCAGTACTTC	CSVPGYSSYEQYF
few	TRBJ1-3	TRBD1	TRBV29-1	TGCAGCGTTGAAGATTGGGGACAGGGGGGGTCTGGAAACACCATATATTTT	CSVEDWGQGGSGNTIYF
NA	TRBJ1-5	NA	TRBV7-9	TGTGCCAGCAGCTTAGACGGGCGGGTCAATCAGCCCCAGCATTTT	CASSLDGRVNQPQHF
NA	TRBJ1-6	TRBD1	TRBV9	TGTGCCAGCAGCAAGGGACAGTACAATTCACCCCTCCACTTT	CASSKGQYNSPLHF
NA	TRBJ2-2	NA	TRBV6-6	TGTGCCAGCAGTTATGACAAGAACACCGGGGAGCTGTTTTTT	CASSYDKNTGELFF
once	TRBJ1-6	NA	TRBV25-1	TGTGCCAGCAGTGAATTTGAGGCCCCTAGTTCACCCCTCCACTTT	CASSEFEAPSSPLHF
NA	TRBJ2-7	TRBD2	TRBV29-1	TGCAGCATCCAGACGGGGGGGGGGCGCTTCGAGCAGTACTTC	CSIQTGGGRFEQYF
once	TRBJ2-5	NA	TRBV24-1	TGTGCCAGCTCACCAGCCTTTCAAGAGACCCAGTACTTC	CASSPAFQETQYF
NA	TRBJ1-4	TRBD1	TRBV2	TGTGCCAGCAGTGTCCTCCGGACAGGGTTTGGTAATGAAAAACTGTTTTTT	CASSVLRTGFGNEKLFF
NA	TRBJ2-7	TRBD2	TRBV20-1	TGCAGTGCAAACGTAGCGGGAACTTTCTACTTCGAGCAGTACTTC	CSANVAGTFYFEQYF